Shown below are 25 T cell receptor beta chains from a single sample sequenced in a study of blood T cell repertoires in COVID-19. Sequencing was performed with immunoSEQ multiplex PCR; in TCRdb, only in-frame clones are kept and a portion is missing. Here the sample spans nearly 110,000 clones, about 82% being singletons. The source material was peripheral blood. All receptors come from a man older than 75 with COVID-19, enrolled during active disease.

CDR3 sequence: CASSVEGENTEAFF. The CDR3 nucleotides are TGCGCCAGCAGTGTTGAGGGCGAGAACACTGAAGCTTTCTTT. V gene TRBV10-1 combines with J gene TRBJ1-1, with D unresolved. This CDR3 has 14 residues. CDR1 and CDR2 from the germline V gene are WNHNN and SYGVQD (reference sequence). V gave up 4 bases and J gave up 1 base, with 10 bases separating them.

CDR3 region: CASSQNGGMETQYF. In DNA form, the CDR3 reads TGTGCCAGCAGCCAAAACGGGGGTATGGAGACCCAGTACTTC. The genes are TRBV14 and TRBJ2-5, with a weak D call TRBD2 (6 bases). V lost 2 bases and J lost 5, with 12 bases in between. The CDR3 is made up of 14 amino acids. Germline CDR1 reads SGHDN; CDR2 reads FVKESK.

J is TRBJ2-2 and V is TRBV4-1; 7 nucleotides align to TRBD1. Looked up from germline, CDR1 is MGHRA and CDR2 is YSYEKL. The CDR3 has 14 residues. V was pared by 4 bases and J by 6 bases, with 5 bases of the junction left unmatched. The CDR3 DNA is TGCGCCAGCAGCCTTGGGACAGCCCCCGGGGAGCTGTTTTTT. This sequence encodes CASSLGTAPGELFF.

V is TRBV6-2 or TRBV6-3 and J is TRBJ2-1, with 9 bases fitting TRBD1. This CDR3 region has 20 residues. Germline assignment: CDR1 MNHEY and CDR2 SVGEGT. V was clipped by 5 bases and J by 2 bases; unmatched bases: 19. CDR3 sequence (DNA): TGTGCCAGCAGTCCACCCATCGGGACAGGGTATGCGGGAACCTACAATGAGCAGTTCTTC. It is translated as CASSPPIGTGYAGTYNEQFF.

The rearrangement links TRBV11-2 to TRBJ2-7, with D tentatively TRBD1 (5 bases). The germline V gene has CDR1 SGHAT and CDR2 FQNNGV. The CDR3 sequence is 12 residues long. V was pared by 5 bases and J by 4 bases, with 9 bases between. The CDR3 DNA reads TGTGCCAGCAGCCCGGCAGGGTACGAGCAGTACTTC. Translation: CASSPAGYEQYF.

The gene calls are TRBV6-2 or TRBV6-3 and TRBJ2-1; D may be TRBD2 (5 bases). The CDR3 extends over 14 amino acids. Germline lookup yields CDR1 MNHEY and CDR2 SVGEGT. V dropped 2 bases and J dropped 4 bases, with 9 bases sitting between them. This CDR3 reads CASSYGSLYNEQFF. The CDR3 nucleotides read TGTGCCAGCAGTTACGGGAGCCTATACAATGAGCAGTTCTTC.

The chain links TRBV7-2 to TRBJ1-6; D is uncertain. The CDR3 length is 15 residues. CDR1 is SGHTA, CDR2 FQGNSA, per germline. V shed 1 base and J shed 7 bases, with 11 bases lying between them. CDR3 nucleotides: TGTGCCAGCAGCTTAGAGGTCCTGGGCAATTCACCCCTCCACTTT. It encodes CASSLEVLGNSPLHF.

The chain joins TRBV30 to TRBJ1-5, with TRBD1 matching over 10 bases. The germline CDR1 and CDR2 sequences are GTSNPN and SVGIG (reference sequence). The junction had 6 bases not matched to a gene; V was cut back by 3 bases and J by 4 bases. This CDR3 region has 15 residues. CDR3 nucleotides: TGTGCCTGGAGACTTGGACAGGGGGATAATCAGCCCCAGCATTTT. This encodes CAWRLGQGDNQPQHF.

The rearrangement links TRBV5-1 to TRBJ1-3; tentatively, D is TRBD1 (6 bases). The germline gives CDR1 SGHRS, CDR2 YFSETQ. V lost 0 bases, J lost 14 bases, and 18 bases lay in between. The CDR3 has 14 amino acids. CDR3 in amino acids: CASSLASTDSILYF. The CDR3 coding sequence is TGCGCCAGCAGCTTGGCCTCTACGGACAGCATCCTATATTTT.

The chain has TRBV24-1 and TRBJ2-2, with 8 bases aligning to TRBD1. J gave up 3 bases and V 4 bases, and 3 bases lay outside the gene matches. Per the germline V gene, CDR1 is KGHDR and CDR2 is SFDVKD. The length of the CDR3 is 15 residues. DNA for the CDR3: TGTGCCACCAGTGACCCGGGACAGGACACCGGGGAGCTGTTTTTT. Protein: CATSDPGQDTGELFF.

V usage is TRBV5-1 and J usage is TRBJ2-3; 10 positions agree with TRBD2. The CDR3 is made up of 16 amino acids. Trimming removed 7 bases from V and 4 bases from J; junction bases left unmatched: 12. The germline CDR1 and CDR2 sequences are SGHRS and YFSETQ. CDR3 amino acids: CASGERSSGSSDTQYF. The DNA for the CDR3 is TGCGCCAGCGGCGAGAGATCTAGCGGGAGTTCAGATACGCAGTATTTT.

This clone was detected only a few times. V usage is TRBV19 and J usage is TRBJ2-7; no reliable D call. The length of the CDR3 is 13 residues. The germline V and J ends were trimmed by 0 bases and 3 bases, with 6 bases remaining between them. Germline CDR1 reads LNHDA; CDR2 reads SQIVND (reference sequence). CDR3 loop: CASSIEYGYEQYF. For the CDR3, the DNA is TGTGCCAGTAGTATAGAGTACGGCTACGAGCAGTACTTC.

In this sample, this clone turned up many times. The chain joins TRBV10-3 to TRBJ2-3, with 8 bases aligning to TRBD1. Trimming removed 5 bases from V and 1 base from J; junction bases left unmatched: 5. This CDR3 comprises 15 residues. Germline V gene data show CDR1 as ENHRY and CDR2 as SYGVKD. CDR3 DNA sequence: TGTGCCATCAGTATGACAGGGGAGGGCACAGATACGCAGTATTTT. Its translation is CAISMTGEGTDTQYF.

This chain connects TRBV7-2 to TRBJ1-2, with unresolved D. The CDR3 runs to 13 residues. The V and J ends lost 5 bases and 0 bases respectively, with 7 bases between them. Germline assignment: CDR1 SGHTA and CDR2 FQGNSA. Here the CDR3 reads CASSVNSNYGYTF. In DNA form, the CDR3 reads TGTGCCAGCAGCGTCAATTCTAACTATGGCTACACCTTC.

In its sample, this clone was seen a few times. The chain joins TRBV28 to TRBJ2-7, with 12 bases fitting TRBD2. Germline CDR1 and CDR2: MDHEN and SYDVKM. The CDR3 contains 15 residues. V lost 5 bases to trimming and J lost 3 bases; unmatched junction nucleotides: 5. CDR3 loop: CASSGETSGSYEQYF. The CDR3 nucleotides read TGTGCCAGCAGTGGCGAGACTAGCGGGAGCTACGAGCAGTACTTC. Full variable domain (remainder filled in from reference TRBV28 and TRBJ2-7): DVKVTQSSRYLVKRTGEKVFLECVQDMDHENMFWYRQDPGLGLRLIYFSYDVKMKEKGDIPEGYSVSREKKERFSLILESASTNQTSMYLCASSGETSGSYEQYFGPGTRLTVT.

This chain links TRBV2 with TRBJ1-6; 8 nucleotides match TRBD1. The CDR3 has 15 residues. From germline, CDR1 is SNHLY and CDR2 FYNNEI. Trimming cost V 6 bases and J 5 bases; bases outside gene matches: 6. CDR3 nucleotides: TGTGCCAGCAGCTACAACAGGGGGGATAATTCACCCCTCCACTTT. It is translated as CASSYNRGDNSPLHF.

The CDR3 loop is CASSSMSGAYNEQFF. The CDR3 region has the DNA TGTGCCAGCAGTTCGATGAGCGGGGCTTACAATGAGCAGTTCTTC. V usage is TRBV6-5 and J usage is TRBJ2-1, with TRBD2 matching 7 bases. CDR3 length: 15 amino acids. Germline CDR1 MNHEY, CDR2 SVGAGI. The junction had 7 bases not matched to a gene; V was cut back by 4 bases and J by 4 bases.

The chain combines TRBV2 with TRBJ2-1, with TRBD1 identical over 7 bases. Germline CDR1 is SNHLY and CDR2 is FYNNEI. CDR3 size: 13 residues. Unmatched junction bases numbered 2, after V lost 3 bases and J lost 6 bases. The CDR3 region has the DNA TGTGCCAGCAGTGATCAGGGGGTCAATGAGCAGTTCTTC. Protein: CASSDQGVNEQFF.

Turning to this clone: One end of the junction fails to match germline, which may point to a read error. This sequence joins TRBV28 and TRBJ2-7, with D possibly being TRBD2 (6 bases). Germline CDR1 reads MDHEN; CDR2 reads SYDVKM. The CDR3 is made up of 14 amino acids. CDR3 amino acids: CASSLTLGIAELLF. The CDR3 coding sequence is TGTGCCAGCAGTCTTACCCTTGGAATAGCGGAGCTCCTATTC. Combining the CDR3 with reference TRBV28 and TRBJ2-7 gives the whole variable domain DVKVTQSSRYLVKRTGEKVFLECVQDMDHENMFWYRQDPGLGLRLIYFSYDVKMKEKGDIPEGYSVSREKKERFSLILESASTNQTSMYLCASSLTLGIAELLFGPGTRLTVT.

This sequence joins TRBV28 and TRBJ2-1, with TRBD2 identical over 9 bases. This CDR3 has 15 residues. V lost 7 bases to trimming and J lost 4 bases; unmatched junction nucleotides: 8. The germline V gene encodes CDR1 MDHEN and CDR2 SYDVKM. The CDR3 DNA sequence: TGTGCCAGCAAGTCATCAGCGGGAGGTTACAATGAGCAGTTCTTC. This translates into CASKSSAGGYNEQFF.

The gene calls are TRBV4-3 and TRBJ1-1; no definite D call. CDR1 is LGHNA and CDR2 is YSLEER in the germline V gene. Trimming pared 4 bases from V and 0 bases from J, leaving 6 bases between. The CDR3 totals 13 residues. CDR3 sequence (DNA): TGCGCCAGCAGCCGACAACTGAACACTGAAGCTTTCTTT. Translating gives CASSRQLNTEAFF.

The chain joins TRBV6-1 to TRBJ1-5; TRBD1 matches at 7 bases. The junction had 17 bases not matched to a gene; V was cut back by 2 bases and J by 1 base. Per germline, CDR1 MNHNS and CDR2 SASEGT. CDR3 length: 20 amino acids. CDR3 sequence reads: CASSEKARDSRITSNQPQHF. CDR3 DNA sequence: TGTGCCAGCAGTGAAAAGGCCCGGGACAGCAGGATAACAAGCAATCAGCCCCAGCATTTT.

The CDR3 protein is CASSLGVGEQYF. CDR3 nucleotides: TGTGCCAGCAGTTTAGGAGTTGGCGAGCAGTACTTC. The V and J genes are TRBV28 and TRBJ2-7; D is ambiguous. This CDR3 region has 12 residues. Deletions cut 2 bases from V and 6 bases from J, with 8 bases between. Germline CDR1 reads MDHEN; CDR2 reads SYDVKM.

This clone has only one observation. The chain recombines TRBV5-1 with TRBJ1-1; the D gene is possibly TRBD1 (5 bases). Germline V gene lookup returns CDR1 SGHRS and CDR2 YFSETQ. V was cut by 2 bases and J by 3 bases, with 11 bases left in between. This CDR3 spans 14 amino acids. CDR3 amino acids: CASSLEGVDTEAFF. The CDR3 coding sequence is TGCGCCAGCAGCTTAGAAGGGGTCGACACTGAAGCTTTCTTT.

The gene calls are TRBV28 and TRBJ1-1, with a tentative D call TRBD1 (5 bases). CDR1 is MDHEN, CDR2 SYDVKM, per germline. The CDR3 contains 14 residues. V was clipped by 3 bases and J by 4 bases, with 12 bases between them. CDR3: CASSLGGRGTEAFF. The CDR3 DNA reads TGTGCCAGCAGTTTGGGGGGGAGAGGCACTGAAGCTTTCTTT.